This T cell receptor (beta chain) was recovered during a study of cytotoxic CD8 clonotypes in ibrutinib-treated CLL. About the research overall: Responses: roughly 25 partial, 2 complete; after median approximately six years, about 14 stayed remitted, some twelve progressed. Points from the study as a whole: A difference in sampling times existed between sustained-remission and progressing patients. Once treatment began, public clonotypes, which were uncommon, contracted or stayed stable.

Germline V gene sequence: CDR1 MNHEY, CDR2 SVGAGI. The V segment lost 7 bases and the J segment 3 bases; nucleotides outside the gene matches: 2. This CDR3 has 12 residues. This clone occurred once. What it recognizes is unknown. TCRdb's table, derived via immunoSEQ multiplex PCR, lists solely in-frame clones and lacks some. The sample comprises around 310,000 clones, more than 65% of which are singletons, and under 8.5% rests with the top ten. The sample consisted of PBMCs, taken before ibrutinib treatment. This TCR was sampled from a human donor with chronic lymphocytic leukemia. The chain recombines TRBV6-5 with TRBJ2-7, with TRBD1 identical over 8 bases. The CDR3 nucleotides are TGTGCCAGCAACAGGGGGAGCTACGAGCAGTACTTC. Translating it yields CASNRGSYEQYF.